The present entry profiles one T cell receptor beta chain with its context. In the original analysis: Estimates of nucleated cell counts were drawn from the amplification of reference gene primers. Generated by immunoSEQ multiplex PCR, the TCRdb table keeps only in-frame clones and is missing some. V and J calls and clone size are as listed in that table; D and trimming were resolved from the DNA. The sample comprises around 220,000 clones, roughly 84% of which are singletons, and about 20% rests with the top ten. The source of the sample is a study of blood T cell repertoires in COVID-19. Study at large: The analysed material was cDNA or gDNA that came from T cells, B-cell-depleted T cells, or PBMCs.

The CDR3 runs 14 residues. Between the trimmed V and J ends, which lost 0 bases and 4 bases, there was a span of 9 bases. Germline CDR1 is SGHTA and CDR2 is FQGNSA. V usage is TRBV7-2 and J usage is TRBJ1-1; perhaps TRBD1 as D (6 bases). What was sequenced was peripheral blood. The sequence was obtained from a man aged 30-40 years with active or convalescent COVID-19. This CDR3 reads CASSLAGGSTEAFF. The CDR3 DNA follows: TGTGCCAGCAGCTTAGCAGGGGGAAGCACTGAAGCTTTCTTT.